A single T cell receptor beta chain is shown here with its context. The data stem from a study of cytomegalovirus exposure and HLA in healthy donors. Sequencing was performed with immunoSEQ multiplex PCR; in TCRdb, only in-frame clones are kept and a portion is missing. The repertoire holds approximately 280,000 clones, with around 89% as singletons. Germline trimming cut 5 bases from V and 4 bases from J; bases unmatched to any gene: 4. CDR1 and CDR2 (germline): SGHTA, FQGNSA. The CDR3 totals 14 residues. The specimen sequenced was PBMCs. The genes are TRBV7-2 and TRBJ2-1, with TRBD2 identical over 8 bases. The TCR originated in a woman aged 18-29 years in good health and CMV-seronegative. CDR3 DNA: TGTGCCAGCAGCCAAACTAGCGGATACAATGAGCAGTTCTTC. It is translated as CASSQTSGYNEQFF.